This T cell receptor (beta chain) was sequenced in a study of chemoradiotherapy in HPV16-positive cancers. About this clone itself: What it binds is not known.

This CDR3 region has 13 residues. Germline CDR1 and CDR2: LNHNV and YYDKDF (reference sequence). Trimming stripped 3 bases from V and 4 bases from J, with 9 bases between. Whole-study results and caveats: Non-HPV-specific T cells did not expand in tumors during treatment, whereas candidate HPV-specific clones and E7-related motifs did. Only a couple of HPV16-positive patients supplied the functional HPV-specificity definition.

Produced via immunoSEQ multiplex PCR; TCRdb's table is partial and in-frame only. The sample records 20,000 or so clones, approximately 87% being singletons. The chain links TRBV15 to TRBJ2-5, with D perhaps matching TRBD2 (6 bases). The sequencing used blood, collected from a patient who underwent chemoradiotherapy. This receptor was obtained from a human donor with HPV-associated anogenital cancer. This CDR3 reads CATSSFSGETQYF. The CDR3 nucleotides are TGTGCCACCAGCAGCTTTAGCGGAGAGACCCAGTACTTC.